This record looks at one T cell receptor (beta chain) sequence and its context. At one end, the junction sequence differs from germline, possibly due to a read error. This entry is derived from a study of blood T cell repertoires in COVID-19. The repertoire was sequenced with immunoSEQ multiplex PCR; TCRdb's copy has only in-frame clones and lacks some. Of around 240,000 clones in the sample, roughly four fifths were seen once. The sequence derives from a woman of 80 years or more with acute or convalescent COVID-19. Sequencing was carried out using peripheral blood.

CDR3 DNA: TGCGTCAGCAGTAGCCGTTCGGGACAGGGAGACTACGAGCAGTACTTC. Amino acids: CVSSSRSGQGDYEQYF. The chain combines TRBV23-1 with TRBJ2-7; 9 positions agree with TRBD1. TRBV23-1 is identified as an open reading frame with a role that is uncertain. This CDR3 is built from 16 residues.